Here is one TCR beta chain with its context. What it binds is unknown. Germline V lookup: CDR1 SGHAT, CDR2 FQNNGV. CDR3 length equals 14 residues. V was shortened by 0 bases and J by 2 bases, with 7 bases between the two germline ends. The sample comes from a study of PD-1 blockade in classical Hodgkin lymphoma. Study findings and constraints: Newly diagnosed patients were reported to start with lower TCR diversity than healthy donors.

With no exception, relapse followed autologous stem cell transplantation in all patients, and brentuximab vedotin exposure varied. Clones were read by immunoSEQ multiplex PCR, and TCRdb kept only the in-frame ones, dropping some. This sample has approximately 11,000 clones, with more than 75% found just once. The TCR comes from a human donor with classical Hodgkin lymphoma. The chain is built from TRBV11-2 and TRBJ1-1; tentatively, D is TRBD1 (5 bases). The sequenced sample was peripheral blood mononuclear cells (PBMCs), obtained before the second cycle of nivolumab. In DNA, the CDR3 is TGTGCCAGCAGCTTAGACCAGGGAAACACTGAAGCTTTCTTT. As protein: CASSLDQGNTEAFF.